This is a list of T cell receptor beta chains from one sample in a study of human CD8 memory T cell subsets. Using the 5' RACE reads, TCRdb records one entry per CDR3 protein without DNA. Its table records about 6,900 distinct CDR3 sequences. The sample consisted of CD8+ T cells from PBMCs. Source of these receptors: a human donor in good health. The CDR3 runs from the conserved cysteine through the conserved F or W. Clone size, where shown, is once, few, many, or a class for clones that have expanded.

v_gene	abundance	j_gene	len	CDR3aa
TRBV20-1	medium-sized	TRBJ2-7	13	CSARSGVSYEQYF
TRBV15	.	TRBJ2-5	14	CATSTSHGRETQYF
TRBV7-9	.	TRBJ2-2	15	CASSKISTGVGELFF
TRBV21-1	.	TRBJ1-3	16	CASSNLGGSSGNTIYF
TRBV13	.	TRBJ2-5	15	CASSPRRQGGETQYF
TRBV5-4	.	TRBJ2-3	13	CASSLDNTDTQYF
TRBV7-9	.	TRBJ1-3	16	CASSLGASMLGNTIYF
TRBV6-5	.	TRBJ2-1	18	CASSYSAGGYKNYNEQFF
TRBV20-1	.	TRBJ2-7	12	CSARYGAYEQYF
TRBV28	medium-sized	TRBJ1-4	15	CASSRIRGTNEKLFF
TRBV7-8	.	TRBJ2-1	16	CASSLVSSGSYNEQFF
TRBV24-1	.	TRBJ2-1	14	CATSDRGLGNEQFF
TRBV29-1	.	TRBJ2-7	13	CSAMRPESYEQYF
TRBV7-9	medium-sized	TRBJ2-3	15	CASRGERDPADTQYF
TRBV7-6	.	TRBJ2-2	12	CASRATGWELFF
TRBV20-1	.	TRBJ2-1	13	CSASESGVNEQFF
TRBV5-4	medium-sized	TRBJ2-2	14	CASSLAVNTGELFF
TRBV7-2	.	TRBJ2-2	16	CASSPTWGADTGELFF
TRBV28	.	TRBJ1-1	15	CASSLLSVMNTEAFF
TRBV19	.	TRBJ1-4	14	CAIKHPGPFEKLFF
TRBV11-2	.	TRBJ2-1	16	CASSSVTGPRYNEQFF
TRBV7-8	.	TRBJ2-1	17	CASSSPHHLAGYNEQFF
TRBV19	medium-sized	TRBJ1-5	16	CATTTVLTGAVYPQHF
TRBV7-2	.	TRBJ2-1	15	CASSLAAGAYNEQFF
TRBV6-5	.	TRBJ1-5	15	CASSYSTGINQPQHF
TRBV12-3/TRBV12-4	.	TRBJ2-5	14	CASRPTGGWETQYF
TRBV9	.	TRBJ2-3	12	CASSGDTDTQYF
TRBV4-2	.	TRBJ1-2	12	CASSQTFDGYTF
TRBV5-1	medium-sized	TRBJ1-2	16	CASSLSKGPLNYGYTF
TRBV7-2	.	TRBJ2-7	15	CASRLGSSGIGEQYF
TRBV20-1	.	TRBJ2-4	14	CSAWTQLAKNIQYF
TRBV7-8	.	TRBJ2-5	15	CASSQLDGGHETQYF
TRBV7-9	.	TRBJ2-7	16	CASSLAKGLAAYEQYF
TRBV6-1	.	TRBJ1-1	14	CASSDRTGYTEAFF
TRBV27	.	TRBJ2-2	14	CATTGQGKAGELFF
TRBV7-3	.	TRBJ1-1	14	CASSLQGGFTEAFF
TRBV5-1	.	TRBJ2-7	16	CASSSGRLAGAYEQYF
TRBV5-6	.	TRBJ2-1	15	CASSLGPTSYNEQFF
TRBV27	.	TRBJ1-2	14	CASSPGLGNYGYTF
TRBV28	.	TRBJ2-7	11	CASSLLYEQYF
TRBV2	.	TRBJ2-2	18	CAINLMGESGRNFGELFF
TRBV5-1	.	TRBJ1-2	13	CASSLGGAGGYTF
TRBV11-3	.	TRBJ1-2	13	CASSDDDRGGYTF
TRBV7-6	.	TRBJ2-5	15	CASSLVGVGRETQYF
TRBV20-1	.	TRBJ1-2	14	CSARDPAGEYGYTF
TRBV12-3/TRBV12-4	.	TRBJ2-4	13	CASSSTRDDIQYF
TRBV12-3/TRBV12-4	.	TRBJ2-2	15	CASSTAWTGSGELFF